These T cell receptor beta chains were read from a single sample in a study of CD8 T cells in cerebrospinal fluid in Alzheimer's disease. No DNA is given; TCRdb re-called the 10x single-cell sequencing reads and lists each CDR3 protein once. Its clone listing holds 1,000 or so distinct CDR3 sequences. The material sequenced was cerebrospinal fluid. These receptors originate from a human donor with Alzheimer's disease. Both conserved end residues are part of each CDR3. Size values are once, few and many counts, or a class for expanded clones, and some rows have none.

abundance,j_gene,v_gene,len,CDR3aa
.,TRBJ1-5,TRBV19,15,CASSIGTVSNQPQHF
medium-sized,TRBJ2-1,TRBV20-1,15,CSADSRTSGRNEQFF
medium-sized,TRBJ2-3,TRBV20-1,14,CSAPDPGGTDTQYF
medium-sized,TRBJ1-1,TRBV27,12,CASRERDSEAFF
medium-sized,TRBJ1-2,TRBV12-3/TRBV12-4,12,CASRGQSYGYTF
medium-sized,TRBJ2-5,TRBV14,14,CASSHSGTGGTQYF
large,TRBJ2-5,TRBV24-1,18,CATSDSRSAVGDRETQYF
medium-sized,TRBJ1-1,TRBV12-3/TRBV12-4,15,CASSLPGTLNTEAFF
medium-sized,TRBJ2-1,TRBV5-1,15,CASSLESGTYNEQFF
large,TRBJ2-4,TRBV7-8,17,CASSLVGRLTSQNIQYF
medium-sized,TRBJ2-7,TRBV6-2/TRBV6-3,13,CASSYSVRREQYF
large,TRBJ2-4,TRBV9,15,CASSVSALAKNIQYF
large,TRBJ2-5,TRBV6-5,15,CASRDPGTGRETQYF
medium-sized,TRBJ1-6,TRBV5-1,15,CASSSGTGHNSPLHF
large,TRBJ2-6,TRBV7-9,13,CASSGDGANVLTF
medium-sized,TRBJ2-5,TRBV27,13,CASRGRDQETQYF
.,TRBJ1-2,TRBV5-6,15,CASSLFRDRFYGYTF
large,TRBJ2-5,TRBV7-3,14,CASSLTATTETQYF
medium-sized,TRBJ2-1,TRBV7-8,13,CASSLNRVNEQFF
medium-sized,TRBJ1-1,TRBV11-2,11,CASSFDSWAFF
medium-sized,TRBJ1-4,TRBV11-2,15,CASSLDGAGDEKLFF
medium-sized,TRBJ2-2,TRBV19,14,CASTGGRLAGELFF
medium-sized,TRBJ2-5,TRBV28,13,CASRSTYQETQYF
large,TRBJ2-2,TRBV12-3/TRBV12-4,12,CASSLSGGELFF
medium-sized,TRBJ2-5,TRBV5-1,14,CASSTGLASETQYF
medium-sized,TRBJ1-1,TRBV5-5,13,CASSPRVNTEAFF
medium-sized,TRBJ2-3,TRBV11-2,14,CASSLSGLSDTQYF
medium-sized,TRBJ2-7,TRBV7-9,14,CASSGSLLYYEQYF